The clone carrying this T cell receptor beta chain occurred a few times. Its antigen remains unknown. This sample was included in a study of cytomegalovirus exposure and HLA in healthy donors. Study results and limitations: Several of the most significant clusters were apparently associated with common viral pathogens in a later analysis.

60 Vbeta and 13 Jbeta primers were used in PCR. Sequencing was performed with immunoSEQ multiplex PCR; in TCRdb, only in-frame clones are kept and a portion is missing. The sample shows some 180,000 clones, less than 90% of them seen only once. The TCR originated in a girl aged 5-17 years in good health and CMV-seropositive. The sample consisted of PBMCs.

CDR3 coding DNA: TGCGCCAGCAGCCATTTCTCGGGGGTAACTGAAGCTTTCTTT. It translates to CASSHFSGVTEAFF. The chain carries TRBV10-1 and TRBJ1-1; weak D call: TRBD1 (5 bases). CDR1 is WNHNN, CDR2 SYGVQD, per germline (reference sequence). V dropped 6 bases and J dropped 5 bases, with 16 bases sitting between them. The CDR3 extends over 14 amino acids.